Below, 24 T cell receptor beta chains from the same sample are listed, as sequenced in a study of a mutant IDH1 vaccine in newly diagnosed glioma. No antigen is known for these receptors. The time point here: week 47, end of study. Vaccination comprised doses that each held 300 ug of mutant IDH1 20-mer peptide, plus topical imiquimod. Profiling relied on immunoSEQ multiplex PCR, and the TCRdb table lists in-frame clones only, not all of them. This sample yields more than 30,000 clones, of which approximately 90% are seen a single time; over 2% belongs to the top ten. The material was PBMCs, obtained from a glioma patient whose treatment included an IDH1 peptide vaccine. These receptors all come from a man in his forties with glioma.

The sample holds a few counts of this clone. This chain joins TRBV6-5 and TRBJ1-1; 7 bases are a match to TRBD1. V lost 7 bases to trimming and J lost 10 bases; unmatched junction nucleotides: 9. Germline V gene data show CDR1 as MNHEY and CDR2 as SVGAGI. The CDR3 runs to 12 residues. The CDR3 here is CASTSDRDIAFF. CDR3 DNA: TGTGCCAGCACCTCCGACAGGGACATAGCTTTCTTT.

The genes are TRBV7-2 and TRBJ2-7, with TRBD1 identical over 7 bases. V dropped 1 base and J dropped 0; count of bases not matched to a gene: 3. The CDR3 spans 15 residues. Germline values: CDR1 SGHTA, CDR2 FQGNSA. The CDR3 is CASSLDAGGSYEQYF. CDR3 coding DNA: TGTGCCAGCAGCTTAGATGCAGGGGGCTCCTACGAGCAGTACTTC.

The CDR3 region has the DNA TGTGCCAGCAGTGAGGCAGGGGTCGAAAAACTGTTTTTT. Its translation is CASSEAGVEKLFF. The J gene is TRBJ1-4, the V gene TRBV25-1; maybe TRBD1 (6 bases). Between the trimmed V and J ends, which lost 3 bases and 8 bases, there was a span of 10 bases. This CDR3 is 13 amino acids long. Per germline, CDR1 MGHDK and CDR2 SYGVNS.

The V gene is TRBV4-1, the J gene TRBJ2-1; 9 bases line up with TRBD1. This CDR3 is 17 amino acids long. From germline, CDR1 is MGHRA and CDR2 YSYEKL. V was pared by 4 bases and J by 2 bases, with 9 bases of the junction left unmatched. Here the CDR3 reads CASSPQYGTGPYNEQFF. Written as DNA, the CDR3 is TGCGCCAGCAGCCCTCAGTACGGGACAGGGCCCTACAATGAGCAGTTCTTC.

This clone was counted only a few times. The chain combines TRBV6-4 with TRBJ2-2, with D uncertain. Germline V gives CDR1 MRHNA, CDR2 SNTAGT. CDR3 length: 13 amino acids. Deletions cut 0 bases from V and 4 bases from J, with 3 bases between. CDR3 in amino acids: CASSDSSTGELFF. The CDR3 region has the DNA TGTGCCAGCAGTGACTCTAGCACCGGGGAGCTGTTTTTT.

The rearrangement links TRBV15 to TRBJ2-5; D unresolved. The CDR3 runs 14 residues. Germline V gene lookup returns CDR1 LNHNV and CDR2 YYDKDF (reference sequence). Trimming cost V 0 bases and J 1 base, with 6 bases left between them. The CDR3 sequence: CATSRDLIQETQYF. CDR3 in DNA: TGTGCCACCAGCAGAGATCTGATCCAAGAGACCCAGTACTTC.

This rearrangement joins TRBV19 to TRBJ2-3; 8 bases are a match to TRBD2. CDR3 length equals 19 residues. After removal of 0 bases from V and 5 bases from J, the junction contained 16 bases not matched to a gene. Germline values: CDR1 LNHDA, CDR2 SQIVND (reference sequence). The CDR3 sequence: CASSIDGGSAGVHQDTQYF. The CDR3 nucleotides read TGTGCCAGTAGTATAGACGGGGGTTCAGCGGGGGTTCATCAAGATACGCAGTATTTT.

The CDR3 loop reads CASSFLVAQGDDEQFF. CDR3 sequence (DNA): TGTGCCAGCAGCTTCCTAGTAGCCCAGGGGGACGATGAGCAGTTCTTC. This chain uses TRBV7-2 with TRBJ2-1, with 7 bases fitting TRBD1. J lost 8 bases, V lost 3 bases, and 13 bases had no gene match. The V gene's germline CDR1 is SGHTA and CDR2 FQGNSA. The CDR3 length is 16 residues. Supplemented by reference TRBV7-2 and TRBJ2-1, the full variable domain reads GAGVSQSPSNKVTEKGKDVELRCDPISGHTALYWYRQSLGQGLEFLIYFQGNSAPDKSGLPSDRFSAERTGGSVSTLTIQRTQQEDSAVYLCASSFLVAQGDDEQFFGPGTRLTVL.

The chain combines TRBV28 with TRBJ1-1; D unresolved. Per germline, CDR1 MDHEN and CDR2 SYDVKM. This CDR3 comprises 14 residues. Trimming took 5 bases from V and 1 from J, leaving 11 bases between them. CDR3 residues: CASSLGEANTEAFF. In DNA form, the CDR3 reads TGTGCCAGCAGTCTCGGGGAGGCGAACACTGAAGCTTTCTTT. Full variable domain (rest looked up from reference TRBV28 and TRBJ1-1): DVKVTQSSRYLVKRTGEKVFLECVQDMDHENMFWYRQDPGLGLRLIYFSYDVKMKEKGDIPEGYSVSREKKERFSLILESASTNQTSMYLCASSLGEANTEAFFGQGTRLTVV.

The chain links TRBV19 to TRBJ2-7; D not certain. Germline V gene data show CDR1 as LNHDA and CDR2 as SQIVND (reference sequence). The CDR3 consists of 13 residues. V was shortened by 3 bases and J by 1 base, with 7 bases between the two germline ends. The CDR3 nucleotides are TGTGCCAGTAGTATTGGGGAATCCTACGAGCAGTACGTC. Its translation is CASSIGESYEQYV.

In this sample, this clone turned up a few times. This chain uses TRBV19 with TRBJ1-5, with TRBD1 identical over 7 bases. CDR3 length: 16 residues. Per germline, CDR1 LNHDA and CDR2 SQIVND (reference sequence). Losses at the gene ends were 3 bases for V and 10 bases for J; bases not matched to a gene: 15. The CDR3 nucleotides read TGTGCCAGTAGTATTCTCGGCGGCGTTCAGGGGGAACCCCAGCATTTT. Its protein product is CASSILGGVQGEPQHF.

V is TRBV23-1 and J is TRBJ1-6; no reliable D call. TRBV23-1 is filed as an ORF, its function uncertain. V was pared by 5 bases and J by 7 bases, with 6 bases between. The CDR3 runs to 12 residues. The CDR3 bases are TGCGCCAGCAGTTGCGGGAATTCACCCCTCCACTTT. It translates to CASSCGNSPLHF.

The chain has TRBV7-2 and TRBJ2-7; 7 positions agree with TRBD1. The V gene end was trimmed by 5 bases and the J gene end by 5 bases; junction bases not matched to a gene: 9. Per the germline V gene, CDR1 is SGHTA and CDR2 is FQGNSA. This CDR3 is 14 amino acids long. The CDR3 here is CASSTTGQADEQYF. In DNA form, the CDR3 reads TGTGCCAGCAGCACGACAGGGCAGGCGGACGAGCAGTACTTC.

The rearrangement uses TRBV7-9 and TRBJ1-1; D not resolved. The CDR3 is 11 amino acids. The germline V gene encodes CDR1 SEHNR and CDR2 FQNEAQ (reference sequence). Trimming pared 5 bases from V and 3 bases from J, leaving 4 bases between. This CDR3 reads CASSPYTEAFF. CDR3 DNA sequence: TGTGCCAGCAGCCCGTACACTGAAGCTTTCTTT.

The CDR3 DNA reads TGCGCCAGCAGTGATCGGTGGGAGACCCAGTACTTC. It encodes CASSDRWETQYF. The rearrangement links TRBV10-1 to TRBJ2-5; no clear D. V lost 3 bases, J lost 5 bases, and 7 bases lay in between. CDR3 length equals 12 residues. CDR1 and CDR2 from the germline V gene are WNHNN and SYGVQD (reference sequence).

This chain joins TRBV10-2 and TRBJ1-2, with a weak D call TRBD1 (6 bases). Germline values: CDR1 WSHSY, CDR2 SAAADI. The length of the CDR3 is 13 residues. V lost 5 bases to trimming and J lost 4 bases, with 11 bases between them. The CDR3 region has the DNA TGCGCCAGCAGTATCCCGGACAGCTATGGCTACACCTTC. This gives the protein CASSIPDSYGYTF.

The chain has TRBV6-4 and TRBJ2-3; TRBD2 matches 7 bases. The trim removed 10 bases at V and 4 bases at J, leaving 11 bases unmatched. CDR1 and CDR2 (germline): MRHNA, SNTAGT. The CDR3 loop spans 14 amino acids. DNA for the CDR3: TGTGCCACCCGTCGAGCGGGGTCCTCAGATACGCAGTATTTT. The encoded protein is CATRRAGSSDTQYF.

The J gene is TRBJ2-3, the V gene TRBV29-1; 8 nucleotides match TRBD1. This CDR3 spans 16 amino acids. J was trimmed by 0 bases and V by 5 bases; bases with no gene match: 10. Germline CDR1 SQVTM, CDR2 ANQGSEA. The CDR3, as DNA: TGCAGCGTTAGGGGCGGACAGGGTCTTAGCACAGATACGCAGTATTTT. This encodes CSVRGGQGLSTDTQYF.

The V gene is TRBV7-9, the J gene TRBJ1-5; tentative D call: TRBD1 (5 bases). Germline V lookup: CDR1 SEHNR, CDR2 FQNEAQ (reference sequence). V dropped 5 bases and J dropped 6 bases, with 26 bases sitting between them. This CDR3 region has 18 residues. In DNA, the CDR3 is TGTGCCAGCAGCCCGGGGAATGGCCAGGGAGGCAGTATTCAGCCCCAGCATTTT. It is translated as CASSPGNGQGGSIQPQHF.

V and J are TRBV9 and TRBJ2-1; 7 bases align to TRBD2. This CDR3 comprises 14 residues. Germline V gives CDR1 SGDLS, CDR2 YYNGEE. V dropped 3 bases and J dropped 7; count of bases not matched to a gene: 7. In DNA form, the CDR3 reads TGTGCCAGCAGCGGATCGGGAGGATGGAATGAGCAGTTCTTC. This gives the protein CASSGSGGWNEQFF.

This chain connects TRBV23-1 to TRBJ1-5; the match to TRBD1 covers 7 bases. TRBV23-1 is noted as an ORF with a role that remains uncertain. The CDR3 runs to 16 residues. Losses at the gene ends were 0 bases for V and 3 bases for J; bases not matched to a gene: 5. The DNA of the CDR3 is TGCGCCAGCAGTCAATCTGGGACAGTACACAATCAGCCCCAGCATTTT. As protein: CASSQSGTVHNQPQHF.

The genes are TRBV7-2 and TRBJ2-5; a weak D match, TRBD1 (7 bases). The CDR3 sequence is 15 residues long. Germline CDR1 and CDR2: SGHTA and FQGNSA. The V end lost 5 bases, the J end lost 2 bases, and 15 bases lay between the germline ends. The CDR3 DNA sequence: TGTGCCAGCAGCCGTACTGCGGGACAGCAAGAGACCCAGTACTTC. As protein: CASSRTAGQQETQYF. Full variable domain (rest looked up from reference TRBV7-2 and TRBJ2-5): GAGVSQSPSNKVTEKGKDVELRCDPISGHTALYWYRQSLGQGLEFLIYFQGNSAPDKSGLPSDRFSAERTGGSVSTLTIQRTQQEDSAVYLCASSRTAGQQETQYFGPGTRLLVL.

This clone showed up just once. V and J are TRBV6-4 and TRBJ2-2; D ambiguous. The V gene's germline CDR1 is MRHNA and CDR2 SNTAGT. The CDR3 is made up of 12 amino acids. V was clipped by 9 bases and J by 4 bases, with 9 bases between them. The CDR3: CASSSGTGELFF. CDR3 bases: TGTGCCAGTTCCAGTGGCACCGGGGAGCTGTTTTTT.

V gene TRBV19 combines with J gene TRBJ2-7, with D tentatively TRBD2 (7 bases). CDR1 and CDR2 (germline): LNHDA, SQIVND (reference sequence). V gave up 6 bases and J gave up 0 bases, with 21 bases separating them. The CDR3 sequence is 17 residues long. The CDR3 nucleotides are TGTGCCAGTAGGAGGGGGGGGCTAGCCGACAACTCCTACGAGCAGTACTTC. This encodes CASRRGGLADNSYEQYF. The full variable domain, with the rest looked up from reference TRBV19 and TRBJ2-7, is DGGITQSPKYLFRKEGQNVTLSCEQNLNHDAMYWYRQDPGQGLRLIYYSQIVNDFQKGDIAEGYSVSREKKESFPLTVTSAQKNPTAFYLCASRRGGLADNSYEQYFGPGTRLTVT.